This T cell receptor beta chain emerged from a study of persistence of HIV-infected CD4 T cells. Study-wide results and caveats: Degenerate expanded CDR3beta sequences were enriched among CMV- and Gag-responding cells.

Trimming pared 2 bases from V and 0 bases from J, leaving 15 bases between. CDR3 length equals 17 residues. Germline CDR1 SGHRS, CDR2 YFSETQ. The immunoSEQ assay was version 4, run in survey mode. Libraries were prepared by immunoSEQ multiplex PCR; TCRdb keeps only in-frame clonotypes and omits some of them. The sample includes about 46,000 clones, 85% to 90% of them seen just once. This nonspecific control used anti-CD3/anti-CD28 bead stimulation of CD4+ T cells. Sorting of responding CD4+ T cells relied on upregulated CD40 ligand together with CD69. A remark on this clone: Its antigen is undetermined.

The TCR originated in an adult woman with HIV who was CMV-seropositive. Sequences were derived from CD4+ T cells sorted from PBMCs after approximately 20-hour stimulation, sampled from a patient who received antiretroviral therapy. The V gene is TRBV5-1, the J gene TRBJ2-1; tentative D call: TRBD1 (5 bases). CDR3 DNA sequence: TGCGCCAGCAGCTTAAGTCAGGGTCAGAGCTCCTACAATGAGCAGTTCTTC. It yields the protein CASSLSQGQSSYNEQFF.